The rows below give T cell receptor beta chains drawn from one sample of a study of cytomegalovirus exposure and HLA in healthy donors. Using immunoSEQ multiplex PCR, the repertoire was profiled, and TCRdb retains in-frame clones only, with some absent. The profile shows approximately 180,000 clones, roughly 80% of them singletons. The sequencing input was PBMCs. The receptors were gathered from a man aged 18 to 30 in good health and CMV-seronegative. Both conserved end residues are part of each CDR3. D genes are given only for firm matches. Not all rows give a size; the values are once, few, many and, for expanded clones, a class.

d_gene,j_gene,abundance,v_gene,CDR3nt,CDR3aa
-,TRBJ1-1,once,TRBV25-1,TGTGCCAGCAGTGAATATACAGGGCGCACTGAAGCTTTCTTT,CASSEYTGRTEAFF
-,TRBJ1-2,-,TRBV27,TGTGCCAGCAGTTCGCGGCCAGCTAACTATGGCTACACCTTC,CASSSRPANYGYTF
-,TRBJ2-3,-,TRBV11-3,TGTGCCAGCAGAAAAAATGACGGCCGACTACAGGGAAAACTCACAGATACGCAGTATTTT,CASRKNDGRLQGKLTDTQYF
-,TRBJ2-5,-,TRBV7-9,TGTGCCAGCAGCTTGCGAAGCGGGACCCAGTACTTC,CASSLRSGTQYF
-,TRBJ2-7,few,TRBV27,TGTGCCAGCACCCCGTCCTACGAGCAGTACTTC,CASTPSYEQYF
-,TRBJ2-7,-,TRBV7-9,TGTTCCAGCAGTTCCTCAGCCTACGAGCAGTACTTC,CSSSSSAYEQYF
-,TRBJ2-3,once,TRBV5-1,TGCGCCACCAAACCCAACCCTACCAGGGCGCCAAATACGCAGTATTTT,CATKPNPTRAPNTQYF
-,TRBJ2-1,-,TRBV9,TGTGCCAGCAGCGTAAACTATGAGCAGTTCTTC,CASSVNYEQFF
-,TRBJ1-2,-,TRBV5-1,TGCGCCAGCAGCTTGGGGGGCGACTATGGCTACACCTTC,CASSLGGDYGYTF
TRBD1,TRBJ2-7,-,TRBV18,TGTGCCAGCTCAGATGGGACAGGCATTACCTACGAGCAGTACTTC,CASSDGTGITYEQYF
TRBD1,TRBJ2-7,-,TRBV11-3,TGTGCCAGCAGCTTGGGACAGGACCTAGCCTACGAGCAGTACTTC,CASSLGQDLAYEQYF
-,TRBJ2-3,-,TRBV5-1,TGCGCCAGCAGCTTCGGCGGCTCAACAGATACGCAGTATTTT,CASSFGGSTDTQYF
-,TRBJ1-4,-,TRBV10-3,TGTGCCACGGGCCAGGGCGAGAATGAAAAACTGTTTTTT,CATGQGENEKLFF
TRBD1,TRBJ1-2,once,TRBV7-9,TGTGCCAGCAGCTTATCGACAGGGGTCTATGGCTACACCTTC,CASSLSTGVYGYTF
-,TRBJ2-7,-,TRBV18,TGTGCCAGCTCACCCCTCCCGCGCCCGGACGAGCAGTACTTC,CASSPLPRPDEQYF
TRBD1,TRBJ1-5,few,TRBV6-6,TGTGCCAGCACCAACAGGGGGGGGCAGCCCCAGCATTTT,CASTNRGGQPQHF
TRBD1,TRBJ2-1,-,TRBV7-2,TGTGCCAGCAGCTACCGGGACAGAGCGAGCTTTGAGCAGTTCTTC,CASSYRDRASFEQFF
TRBD2,TRBJ2-1,-,TRBV4-2,TGTGCCAGCAGCCAGGAACTAGCGGGGGGGCCGTGGAATGAGCAGTTCTTC,CASSQELAGGPWNEQFF
TRBD2,TRBJ2-5,-,TRBV9,TGTGCCAGCAATGGCGGGAGGGATCAAGGGACCCAGTACTTC,CASNGGRDQGTQYF
-,TRBJ1-3,-,TRBV4-1,TGCGCCAGCAGCCAAGGGTCGAGACAGATCACTGGAAACACCATATATTTT,CASSQGSRQITGNTIYF
-,TRBJ2-7,-,TRBV11-2,TGTGCCAGCAGCTTAGATCTCACAGGCCCCTACGAGCAGTACTTC,CASSLDLTGPYEQYF
TRBD1,TRBJ2-7,few,TRBV5-1,TGCGCCAGCAGATCCGGGACAGGGTACTACGAGCAGTACTTC,CASRSGTGYYEQYF
-,TRBJ2-5,-,TRBV7-2,TGTGCCAGCAGCTTACTTGCCCACGCAGGGATCCAAGAGACCCAGTACTTC,CASSLLAHAGIQETQYF
-,TRBJ2-1,-,TRBV11-2,TGTGCCAGCAGCTTAGATTTCACAGATAGCTCCTACAATGAGCAGTTCTTC,CASSLDFTDSSYNEQFF
-,TRBJ1-1,-,TRBV5-6,TGTGCCAGCAGCTTTTCCTGGACTGGGAACACTGAAGCTTTCTTT,CASSFSWTGNTEAFF
-,TRBJ1-1,-,TRBV5-4,TGTGCCAGCAGCCGAGGGCCCTCCCGGGCTTTCTTT,CASSRGPSRAFF
TRBD2,TRBJ2-2,medium-sized,TRBV6-4,TGTGCCACATCCCCCGATAGCGGGGGGGCCCCCGGGGAGCTGTTTTTT,CATSPDSGGAPGELFF
TRBD2,TRBJ2-3,few,TRBV4-2,TGTGCCAGCAGCCAAGAGGGCGTAAGCGGGGGCAGCACAGATACGCAGTATTTT,CASSQEGVSGGSTDTQYF
-,TRBJ1-1,few,TRBV5-4,TGTGCCAGCAGCTTGGGTCCGGGGAACACTGAAGCTTTCTTT,CASSLGPGNTEAFF
-,TRBJ2-3,-,TRBV27,TGTGCCAGCAGTTTCTCAGGAGATACGCAGTATTTT,CASSFSGDTQYF
TRBD2,TRBJ2-2,-,TRBV30,TGTGCCTGGCTCGGGGGGAAGAACACCGGGGAGCTGTTTTTT,CAWLGGKNTGELFF
TRBD2,TRBJ2-1,-,TRBV5-1,TGCGCCAGCAGTCCTAGCGGGGGGGCGGGTGAGCAGTTCTTC,CASSPSGGAGEQFF
-,TRBJ1-5,-,TRBV6-6,TGTGCCAGCAGTTATAAGGTCACAGGGACCAATCAGCCCCAGCATTTT,CASSYKVTGTNQPQHF
TRBD1,TRBJ2-2,-,TRBV5-8,TGTGCCAGCAGGTCTCTCACCCCCACAGGGGCGGTCACCGGGGAGCTGTTTTTT,CASRSLTPTGAVTGELFF
TRBD2,TRBJ2-3,-,TRBV6-1,TGTGCCAGCAGTGATGTAGCGGGAGGCACAGATACGCAGTATTTT,CASSDVAGGTDTQYF
TRBD2,TRBJ2-1,-,TRBV9,TGTGCCAGCAGCGTAGCGGCGGGGGGCTTCAATGAGCAGTTCTTC,CASSVAAGGFNEQFF
TRBD1,TRBJ1-1,once,TRBV18,TGTGCCAGCTCACCCGGACAGGGGCCAATGAACACTGAAGCTTTCTTT,CASSPGQGPMNTEAFF
TRBD2,TRBJ2-3,-,TRBV5-4,TGTGCCAGCAAGGGACTAGCTAGCACAGATACGCAGTATTTT,CASKGLASTDTQYF
-,TRBJ1-4,-,TRBV27,TGTGCCAGCAGTGACAGGCCCGCAACTAATGAAAAACTGTTTTTT,CASSDRPATNEKLFF
TRBD1,TRBJ1-1,-,TRBV5-1,TGCGCCAGCAGCTGGCGACAGGGCGTAATGAACACTGAAGCTTTCTTT,CASSWRQGVMNTEAFF
TRBD2,TRBJ2-2,once,TRBV7-8,TGTGCCAGCAGCTTAGTGGGGTCTAGCGGAAACACCGGGGAGCTGTTTTTT,CASSLVGSSGNTGELFF
TRBD2,TRBJ2-1,few,TRBV15,TGTGCCACCAGCAGATCGGGACTAGCGGGGGTTAGCTCCTACAATGAGCAGTTCTTC,CATSRSGLAGVSSYNEQFF
-,TRBJ2-3,-,TRBV7-9,TGTGCCAGCAGCTTAGGATCTAGCCACACAGATACGCAGTATTTT,CASSLGSSHTDTQYF
TRBD1,TRBJ2-1,-,TRBV7-9,TGTGCCAGCAGCTTTCCCGACAGGGGGAAGGACAATGAGCAGTTCTTC,CASSFPDRGKDNEQFF
-,TRBJ1-2,-,TRBV6-1,TGTGCCAGCAGTGAAGAAATGGCAGGCTATGGCTACACCTTC,CASSEEMAGYGYTF
-,TRBJ2-4,-,TRBV29-1,TGCAGCGTTATAACGGGTGCCAAAAACATTCAGTACTTC,CSVITGAKNIQYF
-,TRBJ2-7,-,TRBV4-1,TGCGCCAGCAGATCGACAGGAAACGAGCAGTACTTC,CASRSTGNEQYF
-,TRBJ1-1,-,TRBV29-1,TGCAGCGGAATTGGCGGGAAGCAAACTGAAGCTTTCTTT,CSGIGGKQTEAFF
-,TRBJ2-1,-,TRBV28,TGTGCCAGCAGTCAAAGAGGGCTGGATTTCAATGAGCAGTTCTTC,CASSQRGLDFNEQFF
TRBD2,TRBJ2-1,-,TRBV4-3,TGCGCCAGCAGCCAAGGGGCGGGAGTCTTATACAATGAGCAGTTCTTC,CASSQGAGVLYNEQFF
TRBD1,TRBJ2-7,-,TRBV4-1,TGCGCCAGCAGCCAAGATCCGGACAGGGGATTCTACGAGCAGTACTTC,CASSQDPDRGFYEQYF
TRBD1,TRBJ1-2,-,TRBV19,TGTGCCAGTAGGACGACAGGGAGAAGCGGCTACACCTTC,CASRTTGRSGYTF
-,TRBJ1-2,-,TRBV18,TGTGCCAGCTCACCACTGGAGGACTATGGCTACACCTTC,CASSPLEDYGYTF
TRBD1,TRBJ1-1,few,TRBV4-2,TGTGCCAGCAGCCAGGAGGGACAGGAGAACACTGAAGCTTTCTTT,CASSQEGQENTEAFF
TRBD2,TRBJ2-3,-,TRBV5-1,TGCGCCAGCAGCTTAGACCCCGCGGGGGGTAATACGCAGTATTTT,CASSLDPAGGNTQYF